This T cell receptor (beta chain) was sequenced in a study of blood T cell repertoires in COVID-19. Study information: PBMCs, B-cell-depleted T cells, or T cells provided the cDNA or gDNA that made up the material.

Per the original data handling: Amplified reference gene primers provided the basis for estimating nucleated cell counts. Repertoires were generated with immunoSEQ multiplex PCR, while TCRdb's copy carries only in-frame clones and drops some. The V and J calls and clone size come from that table; D and trimming were worked out from the DNA. The table lists just over 350,000 clones, roughly 84% of them singletons. Per germline, CDR1 LGHDT and CDR2 YNNKEL (reference sequence). The length of the CDR3 is 15 residues. V shed 5 bases, J shed 13 bases, and the junction held 15 bases outside the gene matches.

The sample comprised PBMCs or T cells enriched from blood (not recorded which). The source of this sequence is a woman aged 25 to 39 who had recovered from COVID-19. The chain couples TRBV3-1 (or the pseudogene TRBV3-2) to TRBJ2-1; 9 bases agree with TRBD2. CDR3 coding DNA: TGTGCCAGCAGCTCAGGACTAGCGAGTTCTCAACGCCAGTTCTTC. This translates into CASSSGLASSQRQFF.